Presented here are 24 T cell receptor beta chains from one specimen sequenced in a study of cytomegalovirus exposure and HLA in healthy donors. The PCR ran on 60 Vbeta and 13 Jbeta primers. The data were produced by immunoSEQ multiplex PCR, yet TCRdb's version contains in-frame clones alone and is incomplete. The sample carries about 170,000 clones, approximately 80% recorded once. The sequenced sample consisted of PBMCs. All receptors derive from a woman younger than 35 in good health and CMV-seronegative.

V gene TRBV29-1 combines with J gene TRBJ2-2; 9 nucleotides match TRBD1. This CDR3 has 17 amino acids. Germline trimming cut 6 bases from V and 1 base from J; bases unmatched to any gene: 12. Per the germline V gene, CDR1 is SQVTM and CDR2 is ANQGSEA. The DNA of the CDR3 is TGCAGCGTCACCGCCAGAACAGGGGGCTGGAACACCGGGGAGCTGTTTTTT. This translates into CSVTARTGGWNTGELFF.

The chain uses TRBV28 and TRBJ1-1; 8 nucleotides line up with TRBD1. Trimming at V came to 6 bases and at J to 4 bases, leaving 7 bases not matched to a gene. This CDR3 region has 14 residues. Germline CDR1 is MDHEN and CDR2 is SYDVKM. The CDR3 nucleotides are TGTGCCAGCAGCCGGGACAGGCAGGGCACTGAAGCTTTCTTT. As protein: CASSRDRQGTEAFF.

In nucleotides, the CDR3 is TGTGCCAGCAGCGTACAGGGGAACACCATATATTTT. This encodes CASSVQGNTIYF. The chain recombines TRBV7-6 with TRBJ1-3; 7 bases fit TRBD1. The CDR3 has 12 amino acids. V lost 5 bases, J lost 7 bases, and 2 bases stayed unmatched. Germline lookup yields CDR1 SGHVS and CDR2 FNYEAQ.

This chain connects TRBV28 to TRBJ2-7; TRBD2 is a possible D gene (5 bases). CDR1 is MDHEN, CDR2 SYDVKM, per germline. The CDR3 covers 14 residues. V lost 3 bases and J 2 bases, leaving 11 bases between the germline ends. The CDR3 nucleotides read TGTGCCAGCAGTTTGCCGGGGTCGGCCTACGAGCAGTACTTC. This gives the protein CASSLPGSAYEQYF. The variable domain in full, with the rest retrieved from reference TRBV28 and TRBJ2-7, is DVKVTQSSRYLVKRTGEKVFLECVQDMDHENMFWYRQDPGLGLRLIYFSYDVKMKEKGDIPEGYSVSREKKERFSLILESASTNQTSMYLCASSLPGSAYEQYFGPGTRLTVT.

Concerning this clone itself: The sample contains more than one DNA sequence encoding this CDR3. The gene calls are TRBV19 and TRBJ1-1; TRBD1 matches at 9 bases. V was clipped by 4 bases and J by 1 base; unmatched bases: 4. Germline V gives CDR1 LNHDA, CDR2 SQIVND (reference sequence). This CDR3 spans 15 amino acids. The CDR3 loop is CASSTPGQGNTEAFF. In DNA form, the CDR3 reads TGTGCCAGTAGTACCCCGGGACAGGGGAACACTGAAGCTTTCTTT.

The V call is TRBV7-2, the J call TRBJ2-7; D might be TRBD2 (6 bases). The V and J ends lost 4 bases and 9 bases respectively, with 25 bases between them. CDR1 and CDR2 (germline): SGHTA, FQGNSA. CDR3 size: 16 residues. The CDR3 bases are TGTGCCAGCAGCTCCCGCTACAGTGGGGTGGCGGAGGGGCAGTACTTC. Translated: CASSSRYSGVAEGQYF.

For the CDR3, the DNA is TGTGCCAGTATTAACAATTACGGGGGAGGGCCTTCTGAGACCCAGTACTTC. Translated, it gives CASINNYGGGPSETQYF. J is TRBJ2-5 and V is TRBV7-2, with 7 bases lining up with TRBD2. The germline gives CDR1 SGHTA, CDR2 FQGNSA. The trim removed 9 bases at V and 5 bases at J, leaving 21 bases unmatched. The CDR3 spans 17 residues.

The chain couples TRBV6-1 to TRBJ2-5, with TRBD2 matching over 12 bases. Per the germline V gene, CDR1 is MNHNS and CDR2 is SASEGT. With V trimmed by 3 bases and J by 3 bases, 5 bases remained unmatched. The CDR3 has 16 residues. CDR3 amino acids: CASSDASGRGKETQYF. In DNA form, the CDR3 reads TGTGCCAGCAGTGACGCTAGCGGGAGGGGAAAAGAGACCCAGTACTTC.

The gene calls are TRBV10-1 and TRBJ2-3, with 8 bases lining up with TRBD2. In germline, CDR1 is WNHNN, CDR2 SYGVQD (reference sequence). V was pared by 5 bases and J by 5 bases, with 9 bases of the junction left unmatched. The CDR3 extends over 15 amino acids. The CDR3 sequence is CASSPTSEQRDTQYF. DNA of the CDR3: TGCGCCAGCAGTCCGACTAGCGAGCAACGAGATACGCAGTATTTT.

CDR3 coding DNA: TGTGCCAGCAGTGAATCGAGGGGGAATCAGCCCCAGCATTTT. Translating it yields CASSESRGNQPQHF. The V gene is TRBV25-1, the J gene TRBJ1-5, with D maybe TRBD1 (6 bases). This CDR3 contains 14 residues. Between the trimmed V and J ends, which lost 1 base and 4 bases, there was a span of 8 bases. The germline gives CDR1 MGHDK, CDR2 SYGVNS.

This chain uses TRBV27 with TRBJ2-7, with no clear D. The CDR3 is made up of 14 amino acids. Trimming took 2 bases from V and 0 from J, leaving 8 bases between them. In germline, CDR1 is MNHEY, CDR2 SMNVEV (reference sequence). CDR3 loop: CASSLGVSSYEQYF. In nucleotides, the CDR3 is TGTGCCAGCAGTTTAGGTGTCAGCTCCTACGAGCAGTACTTC.

The chain carries TRBV5-1 and TRBJ1-1; 8 nucleotides match TRBD1. This CDR3 is built from 14 residues. The trim removed 4 bases at V and 11 bases at J, leaving 13 bases unmatched. The V gene's germline CDR1 is SGHRS and CDR2 YFSETQ. CDR3 DNA sequence: TGCGCCAGCAGCGGGGGACAGGTGTTTAGTGACGCTTTCTTT. Protein sequence: CASSGGQVFSDAFF.

The rearrangement uses TRBV2 and TRBJ2-1; 7 bases align to TRBD2. Trimming at V came to 2 bases and at J to 6 bases, leaving 7 bases not matched to a gene. The CDR3 extends over 15 amino acids. CDR1 is SNHLY and CDR2 is FYNNEI in the germline V gene. CDR3 region: CASSERGTIGNEQFF. The CDR3, as DNA: TGTGCCAGCAGTGAAAGAGGGACTATAGGCAATGAGCAGTTCTTC.

This clone was detected a few times. The chain recombines TRBV28 with TRBJ2-7, with 8 positions matching TRBD1. With 5 bases clipped from V and 3 bases from J, the junction kept 9 bases outside the gene matches. Germline lookup yields CDR1 MDHEN and CDR2 SYDVKM. The CDR3 has 15 residues. CDR3 protein: CASSQTQGAGYEQYF. The CDR3 coding sequence is TGTGCCAGCAGTCAGACTCAGGGGGCAGGCTACGAGCAGTACTTC. The full variable domain, with the rest looked up from reference TRBV28 and TRBJ2-7, is DVKVTQSSRYLVKRTGEKVFLECVQDMDHENMFWYRQDPGLGLRLIYFSYDVKMKEKGDIPEGYSVSREKKERFSLILESASTNQTSMYLCASSQTQGAGYEQYFGPGTRLTVT.

J is TRBJ1-4 and V is TRBV13, with a possible D match to TRBD1 (5 bases). Looked up from germline, CDR1 is PRHDT and CDR2 is FYEKMQ (reference sequence). Trimming removed 5 bases at V and 0 bases at J, with 10 bases between. This CDR3 region has 15 residues. The CDR3 loop reads CASSEQGATNEKLFF. Written as DNA, the CDR3 is TGTGCCAGCAGCGAGCAGGGCGCAACTAATGAAAAACTGTTTTTT.

The V call is TRBV28, the J call TRBJ1-2; perhaps TRBD1 as D (5 bases). Germline CDR1 is MDHEN and CDR2 is SYDVKM. Between the trimmed V and J ends, which lost 8 bases and 2 bases, there was a span of 9 bases. The CDR3 length is 12 residues. The DNA of the CDR3 is TGTGCCAGCGTAGGGGCGAACTATGGCTACACCTTC. Translated, it gives CASVGANYGYTF.

In its sample, this clone was seen a few times. The chain employs TRBV14 and TRBJ2-7; 7 positions match TRBD1. The CDR3 contains 15 residues. Germline CDR1 SGHDN, CDR2 FVKESK. The V segment lost 1 base and the J segment 3 bases; nucleotides outside the gene matches: 6. The CDR3 reads CASSQALTGSYEQYF. The CDR3 DNA reads TGTGCCAGCAGCCAAGCCCTGACAGGGAGCTACGAGCAGTACTTC.

The chain carries TRBV5-1 and TRBJ1-6; 8 nucleotides match TRBD1. CDR3 length: 15 residues. Germline V gene data show CDR1 as SGHRS and CDR2 as YFSETQ. J gave up 10 bases and V 2 bases, and 8 bases lay outside the gene matches. CDR3 sequence: CASSFSTGEDSPLHF. The CDR3 nucleotides are TGCGCCAGCAGCTTCTCGACAGGGGAGGACTCACCCCTCCACTTT.

J is TRBJ2-1 and V is TRBV7-2; 13 nucleotides match TRBD2. CDR1 and CDR2 (germline): SGHTA, FQGNSA. This CDR3 has 18 residues. The J segment lost 4 bases and the V segment lost 8 bases, leaving 14 bases of the junction unmatched. The CDR3 DNA reads TGTGCCAGCTCCGCCCCGGGACTAGCGGGGAAAACGTACAATGAGCAGTTCTTC. Translated: CASSAPGLAGKTYNEQFF.

A single count supports this clone. V is TRBV27 and J is TRBJ2-5, with TRBD2 matching 7 bases. The CDR3 totals 12 residues. With 4 bases clipped from V and 6 bases from J, the junction kept 2 bases outside the gene matches. CDR1 is MNHEY and CDR2 is SMNVEV in the germline V gene (reference sequence). The CDR3 here is CASSSGGKTQYF. The CDR3 DNA sequence: TGTGCCAGCAGTTCGGGAGGAAAGACCCAGTACTTC.

The CDR3 reads CASSNGEAFF. In DNA form, the CDR3 reads TGTGCCAGCAGTAACGGGGAAGCTTTCTTT. V is TRBV28 and J is TRBJ1-1; D is ambiguous. The CDR3 consists of 10 residues. Trimming took 5 bases from V and 8 from J, leaving 6 bases between them. The V gene's germline CDR1 is MDHEN and CDR2 SYDVKM. Complete variable domain (other parts from reference TRBV28 and TRBJ1-1): DVKVTQSSRYLVKRTGEKVFLECVQDMDHENMFWYRQDPGLGLRLIYFSYDVKMKEKGDIPEGYSVSREKKERFSLILESASTNQTSMYLCASSNGEAFFGQGTRLTVV.

The chain combines TRBV6-5 with TRBJ2-1; TRBD2 aligns across 10 bases. V was pared by 3 bases and J by 8 bases, with 7 bases of the junction left unmatched. Germline V gene lookup returns CDR1 MNHEY and CDR2 SVGAGI. The CDR3 extends over 15 amino acids. This chain's CDR3 is CASSYGASGSYEQFF. CDR3 sequence (DNA): TGTGCCAGCAGTTATGGGGCTAGCGGGAGTTATGAGCAGTTCTTC.

This clone turned up a few times. The gene calls are TRBV5-1 and TRBJ1-2; no clear D gene. The CDR3 totals 14 residues. The germline CDR1 and CDR2 sequences are SGHRS and YFSETQ. V lost 4 bases to trimming and J lost 3 bases, with 13 bases between them. This CDR3 is CASSPGNSDYGYTF. Written as DNA, the CDR3 is TGCGCCAGCAGCCCGGGTAACTCTGACTATGGCTACACCTTC.

The J gene is TRBJ2-2, the V gene TRBV25-1, with 12 bases fitting TRBD2. The J segment lost 6 bases and the V segment lost 8 bases, leaving 16 bases of the junction unmatched. Germline V lookup: CDR1 MGHDK, CDR2 SYGVNS. The CDR3 length is 18 residues. CDR3 residues: CASAELAGGPGLPGELFF. The DNA for the CDR3 is TGTGCCAGCGCAGAGCTAGCGGGAGGGCCTGGTCTTCCCGGGGAGCTGTTTTTT.